This T cell receptor (beta chain) came from a study of radiotherapy plus CTLA-4 blockade in lung cancer. Libraries were prepared by immunoSEQ multiplex PCR; TCRdb keeps only in-frame clonotypes and omits some of them. This table holds about 1,600 clones, about nine tenths found once. The germline gives CDR1 SNHLY, CDR2 FYNNEI. The CDR3 covers 16 residues. J was trimmed by 8 bases and V by 3 bases; bases with no gene match: 13. This chain joins TRBV2 and TRBJ1-2, with 9 bases identical to TRBD1. The sequence was obtained from a human donor with non-small cell lung cancer who had a complete response to radiotherapy plus ipilimumab. The sample was tumor tissue, taken from a patient treated with radiotherapy plus ipilimumab. The DNA of the CDR3 is TGTGCCAGCAGTGAGTCCATAACAGGGGGCTTGTTAGGCTACACCTTC. This translates into CASSESITGGLLGYTF.